The source of this TCR beta chain is a study of blood T cell repertoires in COVID-19. CDR1 KGHSH and CDR2 LQKENI come from the germline V gene. V lost 0 bases, J lost 3 bases, and 12 bases lay in between. The CDR3 has 15 residues. Original methodology: Amplifying reference gene primers gave estimates of nucleated cell counts. Clones were sequenced by immunoSEQ multiplex PCR, and TCRdb holds only the in-frame ones, with some missing. V and J calls and clone size come straight from that table; D and trimming were deduced from the DNA. The sample lists about 200,000 clones; 78% were seen once. The chain has TRBV18 and TRBJ2-7, with a weak D call TRBD1 (5 bases). The origin of this receptor is an elderly woman with active or convalescent COVID-19. Sequences were obtained from peripheral blood. The CDR3 here is CASSPPGRQSYEQYF. The CDR3 bases are TGTGCCAGCTCACCACCGGGGCGGCAGAGCTACGAGCAGTACTTC.